This TCR beta chain was sequenced during a study of Ad26.COV2.S vaccination and SARS-CoV-2 variants. Study details: The COV1001 Ad26.COV2.S trial arm included the donor. Ad26.COV2.S shots went into the muscle once or twice, 56 days apart. Study-wide results and caveats: Substantial breadth in spike-specific CD8+ and CD4+ T cell responses was reportedly seen after vaccination.

Treatment indicated: over 15 received Ad26.COV2.S at low or high dose, single or two shots; 5 received placebo; per-sample allocation not given. Day 63 after the first vaccine or placebo injection was the time point for sampling. With 3 bases removed from V and 3 bases from J, the gap between germline ends came to 16 bases. Looked up from germline, CDR1 is SGDLS and CDR2 is YYNGEE. The CDR3 totals 15 residues. In this sample, this clone turned up once. Its antigen is not identified. TCRdb's table, derived via immunoSEQ multiplex PCR, lists solely in-frame clones and lacks some. The data show approximately 340,000 clones, with around 84% seen just once and less than 4% held by the top ten.

The chain couples TRBV9 to TRBJ2-7; TRBD2 is a possible D gene (5 bases). The receptor was derived from a person between 18 and 65 years old who received the Ad26.COV2.S COVID-19 vaccine or a placebo. The input for sequencing was peripheral blood, taken in a trial of Ad26.COV2.S vaccine versus placebo. Written as DNA, the CDR3 is TGTGCCAGCAGCGCGGACTCAACTTTGAGCTACGAGCAGTACTTC. Its protein is CASSADSTLSYEQYF.